The following is a TCR beta chain sequence with its context. This entry belongs to a study of control samples from healthy donors and cancer patients. Method: immunoSEQ multiplex PCR; TCRdb's copy keeps in-frame clones and lacks some. This table has some 100,000 clones, around 89% appearing once. The receptor's source is a woman aged 50 to 60 in good health. Source material: blood.

CDR3 nucleotides: TGTGCCAGCAGCCAGGTTACCTACGAGCAGTACTTC. As protein: CASSQVTYEQYF. The V call is TRBV3-1 (or the pseudogene TRBV3-2), the J call TRBJ2-7; D not resolved. V gave up 3 bases and J gave up 2 bases, with 5 bases separating them. The germline CDR1 and CDR2 sequences are LGHDT and YNNKEL (reference sequence). This CDR3 region has 12 residues.